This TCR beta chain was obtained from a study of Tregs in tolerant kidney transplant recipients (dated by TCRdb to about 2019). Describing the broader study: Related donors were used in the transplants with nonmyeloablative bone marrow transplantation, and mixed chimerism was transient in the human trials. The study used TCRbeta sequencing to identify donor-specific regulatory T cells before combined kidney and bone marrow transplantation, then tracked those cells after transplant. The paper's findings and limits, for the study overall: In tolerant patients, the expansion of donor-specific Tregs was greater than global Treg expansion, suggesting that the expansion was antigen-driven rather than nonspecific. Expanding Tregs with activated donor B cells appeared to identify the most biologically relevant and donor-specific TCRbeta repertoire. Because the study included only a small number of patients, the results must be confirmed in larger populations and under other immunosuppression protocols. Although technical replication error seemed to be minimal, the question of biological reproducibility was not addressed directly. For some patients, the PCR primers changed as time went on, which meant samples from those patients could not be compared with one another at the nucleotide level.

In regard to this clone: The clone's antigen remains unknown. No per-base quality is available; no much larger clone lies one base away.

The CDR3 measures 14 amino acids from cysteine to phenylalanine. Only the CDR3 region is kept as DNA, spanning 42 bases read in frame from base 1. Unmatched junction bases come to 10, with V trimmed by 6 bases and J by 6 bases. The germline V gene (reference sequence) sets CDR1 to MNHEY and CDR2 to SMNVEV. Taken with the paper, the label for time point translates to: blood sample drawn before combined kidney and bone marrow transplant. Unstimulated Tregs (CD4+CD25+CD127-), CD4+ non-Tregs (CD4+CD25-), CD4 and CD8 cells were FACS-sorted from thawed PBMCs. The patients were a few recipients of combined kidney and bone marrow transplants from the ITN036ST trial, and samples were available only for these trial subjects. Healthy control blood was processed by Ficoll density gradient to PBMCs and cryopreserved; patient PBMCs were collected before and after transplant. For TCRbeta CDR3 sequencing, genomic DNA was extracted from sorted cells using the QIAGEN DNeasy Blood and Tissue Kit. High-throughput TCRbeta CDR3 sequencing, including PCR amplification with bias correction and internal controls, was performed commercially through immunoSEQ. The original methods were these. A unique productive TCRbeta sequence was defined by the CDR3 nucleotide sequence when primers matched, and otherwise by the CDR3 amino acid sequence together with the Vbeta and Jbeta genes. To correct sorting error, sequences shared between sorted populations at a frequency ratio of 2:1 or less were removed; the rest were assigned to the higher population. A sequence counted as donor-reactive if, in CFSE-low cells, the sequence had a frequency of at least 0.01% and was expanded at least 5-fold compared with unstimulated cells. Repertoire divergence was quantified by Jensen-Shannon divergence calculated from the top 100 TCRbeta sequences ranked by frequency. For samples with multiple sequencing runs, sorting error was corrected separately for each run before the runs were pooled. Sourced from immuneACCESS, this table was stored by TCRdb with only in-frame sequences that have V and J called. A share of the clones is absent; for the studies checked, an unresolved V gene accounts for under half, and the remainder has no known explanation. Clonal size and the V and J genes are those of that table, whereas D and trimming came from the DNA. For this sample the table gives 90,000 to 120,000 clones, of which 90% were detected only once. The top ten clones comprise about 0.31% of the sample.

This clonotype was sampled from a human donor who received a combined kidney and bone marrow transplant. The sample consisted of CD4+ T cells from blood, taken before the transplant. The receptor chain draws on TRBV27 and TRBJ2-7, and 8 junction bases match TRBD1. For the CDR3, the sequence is CASRADRGLSEQYF. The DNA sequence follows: TGTGCCAGCAGGGCCGACAGGGGCTTAAGCGAGCAGTACTTC.